This T cell receptor (beta chain) was sequenced in a study of shared clonotypes between healthy human individuals. Study-level background: Three plates each covered CD4 naive and memory; CD8 naive two, CD8 memory one.

Measured with immunoSEQ multiplex PCR; TCRdb has only the in-frame clones, and not every one. The sample lists millions of clones, approximately 92% seen once, with around 0.14% in the top ten. The CDR3 contains 17 residues. V trimming: 4 bases; J trimming: 4 bases; junction bases outside the gene matches: 9. CDR1 and CDR2 (germline): SGDLS, YYNGEE. Recent acute infections and vaccinations were absent in the healthy HIV-negative adult donors. The source is a man aged 18 to 30 in good health. Sequenced sample: naive CD4+ T cells sorted from blood. Stated subset: CD45RA+ positively selected. V and J are TRBV9 and TRBJ1-6, with TRBD1 identical over 9 bases. The CDR3 reads CASSYGQGIPYNSPLHF. The CDR3 nucleotides are TGTGCCAGCAGCTACGGACAGGGGATTCCGTATAATTCACCCCTCCACTTT. The variable domain in full, with the rest retrieved from reference TRBV9 and TRBJ1-6, is DSGVTQTPKHLITATGQRVTLRCSPRSGDLSVYWYQQSLDQGLQFLIQYYNGEERAKGNILERFSAQQFPDLHSELNLSSLELGDSALYFCASSYGQGIPYNSPLHFGNGTRLTVT.